This record concerns one T cell receptor (beta chain) sequence. Its antigen is still unknown. Only CD45RO-negative cells positively selected for CCR7 counted as naive CD8 cells, so terminally differentiated effector memory CD45RA+ cells were excluded. The data originate from a study of shared clonotypes between healthy human individuals. Study-wide results and limits: Relative to memory subsets, naive subsets generally showed larger estimated richness.

Clones were read by immunoSEQ multiplex PCR, and TCRdb kept only the in-frame ones, dropping some. The sample has some 2.1 million clones; around 93% are singletons. The V segment lost 4 bases and the J segment 5 bases; nucleotides outside the gene matches: 4. The germline gives CDR1 SGHAT, CDR2 FQNNGV. CDR3 length equals 13 residues. The chain recombines TRBV11-2 with TRBJ2-7; 8 bases map to TRBD1. Sequenced sample: naive CD8+ T cells from PBMCs. This sequence was found in a man between 18 and 29 years old in good health. Some clones in this sample may be carry-over from other donors' samples. CDR3 in DNA: TGTGCCAGCAGCTCGACAGGGGCCCACGAGCAGTACTTC. Amino acid sequence: CASSSTGAHEQYF.